The present TCR beta chain was sequenced within a study of blood T cell repertoires in COVID-19. Turning to the study itself: The United States, Italy and Spain supplied acute and convalescent COVID-19 samples. Sources were T cells, B-cell-depleted T cells, or PBMCs; the material itself was cDNA or gDNA.

The CDR3 totals 12 residues. The ends were cut back, 4 bases at V and 7 bases at J, with 11 bases in the middle. Germline V CDR1 and CDR2: SQVTM, ANQGSEA. Per the study methods: Reference gene primers were amplified, and this amplification served to estimate nucleated cell counts. Profiling relied on immunoSEQ multiplex PCR, and the TCRdb table lists in-frame clones only, not all of them. V and J calls and clone size are as listed in that table; D and trimming were resolved from the DNA. The table has approximately 300,000 clones, around four fifths seen once; the top ten hold around 3.9%. Material: peripheral blood. The V and J genes are TRBV29-1 and TRBJ2-1; D possibly corresponds to TRBD2 (6 bases). The source is a woman between 50 and 59 years old with active or convalescent COVID-19. For the CDR3, the DNA is TGCAGCGTTGGGACGGGGAGGAATGAGCAGTTCTTC. This translates into CSVGTGRNEQFF.